The T cell receptor (beta chain) under discussion was sequenced for a study of OX40 agonist ivuxolimab in advanced cancers. Turning to the study itself: Among those treated, three patients had partial responses, one with hepatocellular carcinoma and two with cutaneous melanoma.

Data came from immunoSEQ multiplex PCR; TCRdb stores just in-frame clones and leaves some out. Seen here are around 53,000 clones, roughly 84% observed once, and the top ten hold about 0.65%. The CDR3 contains 14 residues. In germline, CDR1 is GTSNPN, CDR2 SVGIG (reference sequence). V shed 0 bases and J shed 5 bases, with 10 bases lying between them. General study findings and limits: CD8+ T cells (on average) carried more expanded clones than CD4+ T cells. CD4+ and CD8+ T cells in blood underwent clonal expansion by week 6 at 0.1 to 3.0 mg/kg.

Turning to this clone: The antigen remains unidentified.

The sample consisted of CD4+ or CD8+ T cells sorted from blood, taken in a trial of the OX40 agonist ivuxolimab. This TCR was recovered from an adult with an advanced solid tumor such as melanoma, head and neck, liver or kidney cancer. The chain carries TRBV30 and TRBJ2-2; no clear D gene. CDR3 nucleotides: TGTGCCTGGAGTGTCCTGCTTGGGACCGGGGAGCTGTTTTTT. Translation: CAWSVLLGTGELFF.